This entry is about one TCR beta chain. Its cognate antigen is unknown. Clones were read by immunoSEQ multiplex PCR, and TCRdb kept only the in-frame ones, dropping some. The sample holds approximately 61,000 clones, approximately 89% seen once. The data derive from a study of OX40 agonist ivuxolimab in advanced cancers. Background on the study: Three patients showed partial responses: one hepatocellular carcinoma and two cutaneous melanoma cases. The study's findings and limits: By week 6 at 0.1 to 3.0 mg/kg, blood CD4+ and CD8+ T cells had expanded clonally.

The V end lost 3 bases, the J end lost 0 bases, and 9 bases lay between the germline ends. The CDR3 totals 14 residues. Germline CDR1 is SGDLS and CDR2 is YYNGEE. Autoimmune disease history or systemic immunosuppression was exclusionary. Blood sampling took place at baseline, cycle 4 day 1, and cycle 7 day 1. The sample in question was CD4+ or CD8+ T cells sorted from blood, obtained in a trial of the OX40 agonist ivuxolimab. This TCR came from an adult with an advanced solid tumor such as melanoma, head and neck, liver or kidney cancer. J is TRBJ1-1 and V is TRBV9; D might be TRBD1 (6 bases). The chain's CDR3 is CASSGDRLNTEAFF. The DNA of the CDR3 is TGTGCCAGCAGCGGCGACAGGCTGAACACTGAAGCTTTCTTT. Using reference TRBV9 and TRBJ1-1 for the parts outside the CDR3, the full variable domain is DSGVTQTPKHLITATGQRVTLRCSPRSGDLSVYWYQQSLDQGLQFLIQYYNGEERAKGNILERFSAQQFPDLHSELNLSSLELGDSALYFCASSGDRLNTEAFFGQGTRLTVV.